The TCR beta chain under discussion was sequenced for a study of radiation and T cells in renal cell carcinoma. About this clone: What it recognizes is unknown.

The V end was cut by 1 base, the J end by 0 bases, with 11 bases between. Germline lookup yields CDR1 SGDLS and CDR2 YYNGEE. This CDR3 has 16 residues. Time point here: blood 4 weeks post-SBRT, at nephrectomy. Treatment here: 15 Gy SBRT to primary tumor, nephrectomy 4 weeks later. Study findings and constraints: In blood, top tumor clones expanded by 2 weeks, shrinking by 4. Baseline intratumoral clonotype presence is unknown without pretreatment biopsies.

Produced via immunoSEQ multiplex PCR; TCRdb's table is partial and in-frame only. The data hold around 180,000 clones, with about 88% observed a single time. V usage is TRBV9 and J usage is TRBJ2-1; TRBD1 might be the D (5 bases). This receptor was obtained from a woman aged 50 to 60 with renal cell carcinoma. Sequences were derived from blood, sampled from a patient whose treatment included radiotherapy and nephrectomy. The CDR3 reads CASSVSGATSYNEQFF. The CDR3 DNA reads as TGTGCCAGCAGCGTATCTGGGGCTACCTCCTACAATGAGCAGTTCTTC.